This T cell receptor beta chain was sequenced in a study of T-cell reconstitution after alpha-beta-depleted transplantation in children. This clonotype was picked up many times. Unique molecular identifiers featured in how the TCRbeta library was prepared. In TCRdb, the PCR reads were re-called with MiXCR into one record per CDR3 protein. The data hold about 830,000 distinct CDR3 sequences, with 16% observed a single time. Germline CDR1 and CDR2: SGHRS and YFSETQ. The V gene lost 4 bases and the J gene lost 2 bases, with 15 bases spanning the gap. The CDR3 has 16 amino acids. The sample here was PBMCs, mostly from graft donor cells, taken 360 days after TCRalphabeta/CD19-depleted stem cell transplant. J is TRBJ2-2 and V is TRBV5-1; D unresolved. The origin of this receptor is a male patient younger than 18 who had a stem cell transplant for acute lymphoblastic leukemia, so the T cells may come from the graft donor. The CDR3 bases are TGCGCCAGCAGCCCCCTGGCAGGAATCAACACCGGGGAGCTGTTTTTT. Amino acid sequence: CASSPLAGINTGELFF. The full variable domain, with the rest looked up from reference TRBV5-1 and TRBJ2-2, is KAGVTQTPRYLIKTRGQQVTLSCSPISGHRSVSWYQQTPGQGLQFLFEYFSETQRNKGNFPGRFSGRQFSNSRSEMNVSTLELGDSALYLCASSPLAGINTGELFFGEGSRLTVL.